This T cell receptor (beta chain) was captured by sequencing in a study of metastatic and nonmetastatic thyroid tumors. Patients were all untreated before their thyroid surgery. Methods used by the authors: CDR3 was compared across clinicopathological groups, and the resulting differences were used to build a distant-metastasis classifier for papillary thyroid cancer. Via MiXCR, TCRdb re-called the PCR reads. The V and J calls reflect TCRdb's pipeline rather than the authors' work. The table records some 5,000 clones, 29% of them present only once. Per germline, CDR1 MNHNS and CDR2 SASEGT. V lost 5 bases, J lost 3 bases, and 11 bases lay in between. The length of the CDR3 is 13 residues. In its sample, this clone is large (0.1 to 1%).

The source material was adjacent normal tissue. The receptor's source is a female donor with papillary thyroid cancer or a benign thyroid nodule (not recorded which). Some clones in this sample may be carry-over from other donors' samples. The chain has TRBV6-1 and TRBJ2-7; no reliable D call. The DNA for the CDR3 is TGTGCCAGCAGTCTGACTCACGTCTACGAGCAGTACTTC. Amino acid sequence: CASSLTHVYEQYF.